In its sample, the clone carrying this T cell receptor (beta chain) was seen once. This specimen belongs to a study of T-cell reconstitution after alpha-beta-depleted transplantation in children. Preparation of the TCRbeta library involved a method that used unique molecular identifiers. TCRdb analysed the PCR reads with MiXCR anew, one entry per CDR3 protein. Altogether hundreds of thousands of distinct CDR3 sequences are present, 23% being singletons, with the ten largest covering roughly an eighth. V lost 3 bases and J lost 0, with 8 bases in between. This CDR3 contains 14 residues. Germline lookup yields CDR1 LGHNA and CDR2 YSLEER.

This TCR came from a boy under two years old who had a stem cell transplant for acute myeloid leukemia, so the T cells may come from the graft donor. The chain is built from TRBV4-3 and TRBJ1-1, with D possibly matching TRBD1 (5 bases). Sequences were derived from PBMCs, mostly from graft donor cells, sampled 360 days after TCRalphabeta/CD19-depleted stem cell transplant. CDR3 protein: CASSQGQMNTEAFF. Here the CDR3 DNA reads TGCGCCAGCAGCCAGGGGCAGATGAACACTGAAGCTTTCTTT.